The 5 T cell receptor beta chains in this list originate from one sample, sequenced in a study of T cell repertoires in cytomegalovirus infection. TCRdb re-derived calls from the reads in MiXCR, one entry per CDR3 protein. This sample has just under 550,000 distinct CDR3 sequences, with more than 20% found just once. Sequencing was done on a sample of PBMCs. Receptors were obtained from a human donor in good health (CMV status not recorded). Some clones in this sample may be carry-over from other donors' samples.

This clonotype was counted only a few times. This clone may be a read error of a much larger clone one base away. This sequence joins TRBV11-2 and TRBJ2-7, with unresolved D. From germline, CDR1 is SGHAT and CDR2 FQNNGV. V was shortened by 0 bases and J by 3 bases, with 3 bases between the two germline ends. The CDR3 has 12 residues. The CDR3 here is CASSLEDYEQYF. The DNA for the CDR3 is TGTGCCAGCAGCTTAGAGGACTACGAGCAGTACTTC.

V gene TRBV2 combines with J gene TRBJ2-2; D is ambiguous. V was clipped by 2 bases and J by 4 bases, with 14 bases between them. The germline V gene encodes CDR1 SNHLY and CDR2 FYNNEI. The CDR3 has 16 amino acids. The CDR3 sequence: CASSESASIPTGELFF. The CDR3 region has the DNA TGTGCCAGCAGTGAATCCGCGTCAATACCCACCGGGGAGCTGTTTTTT. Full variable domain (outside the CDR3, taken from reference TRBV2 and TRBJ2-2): EPEVTQTPSHQVTQMGQEVILRCVPISNHLYFYWYRQILGQKVEFLVSFYNNEISEKSEIFDDQFSVERPDGSNFTLKIRSTKLEDSAMYFCASSESASIPTGELFFGEGSRLTVL.

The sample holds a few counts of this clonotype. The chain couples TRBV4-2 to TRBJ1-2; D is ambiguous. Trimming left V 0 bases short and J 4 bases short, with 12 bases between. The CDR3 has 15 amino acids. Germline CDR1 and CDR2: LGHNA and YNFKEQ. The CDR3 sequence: CASSQEDSTSYGYTF. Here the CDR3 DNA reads TGTGCCAGCAGCCAAGAAGACTCAACGAGCTATGGCTACACCTTC.

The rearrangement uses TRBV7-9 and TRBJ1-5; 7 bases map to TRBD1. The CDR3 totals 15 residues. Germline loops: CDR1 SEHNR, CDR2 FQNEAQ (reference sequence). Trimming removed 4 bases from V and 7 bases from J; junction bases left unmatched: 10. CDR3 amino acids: CASSSEQTGSQPQHF. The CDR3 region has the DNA TGTGCCAGCAGCTCGGAACAGACAGGGTCGCAGCCCCAGCATTTT.

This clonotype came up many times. The CDR3: CASSRAVYNSPLHF. CDR3 DNA sequence: TGTGCCAGCAGTCGGGCAGTCTATAATTCACCCCTCCACTTT. The J gene is TRBJ1-6, the V gene TRBV7-2; D remains unclear. Germline assignment: CDR1 SGHTA and CDR2 FQGNSA. V lost 6 bases to trimming and J lost 3 bases, with 9 bases between them. This CDR3 contains 14 residues. Looking up the rest from reference TRBV7-2 and TRBJ1-6 gives the full variable domain: GAGVSQSPSNKVTEKGKDVELRCDPISGHTALYWYRQSLGQGLEFLIYFQGNSAPDKSGLPSDRFSAERTGGSVSTLTIQRTQQEDSAVYLCASSRAVYNSPLHFGNGTRLTVT.